The 23 T cell receptor beta chains below come from one sample, sequenced in a study of persistence of HIV-infected CD4 T cells. Antigens of these TCRs are unknown. Lysates of CMV-infected fibroblasts at around 9.1 ug/mL stimulated these cells. Responding CD4+ T cells were sorted by upregulation of both CD40 ligand and CD69. The libraries were made with immunoSEQ version 4 in survey mode. Repertoires were generated with immunoSEQ multiplex PCR, while TCRdb's copy carries only in-frame clones and drops some. The sample lists about 21,000 clones, about four fifths occurring once. The source was CD4+ T cells sorted from PBMCs after approximately 19-hour stimulation, collected from a patient who received antiretroviral therapy. Receptor source: an adult man with HIV who was CMV-seropositive.

J is TRBJ1-2 and V is TRBV6-5, with TRBD1 matching over 7 bases. V gave up 8 bases and J gave up 8 bases; unmatched junction bases: 11. This CDR3 has 13 residues. Looked up from germline, CDR1 is MNHEY and CDR2 is SVGAGI. The CDR3 sequence: CASATGSVEGYTF. The CDR3 coding sequence is TGTGCCAGCGCGACAGGGAGTGTGGAGGGCTACACCTTC.

This clone was detected only a few times. The chain employs TRBV6-1 and TRBJ2-3; D may correspond to TRBD1 or TRBD2 (6 bases each). Germline V gene lookup returns CDR1 MNHNS and CDR2 SASEGT. This CDR3 is built from 12 residues. Trimming cost V 2 bases and J 15 bases, with 15 bases left between them. In nucleotides, the CDR3 is TGTGCCAGCAGTGAACTCCAGGGGACTCTCTATTTT. It yields the protein CASSELQGTLYF.

The chain has TRBV28 and TRBJ2-3; TRBD1 or TRBD2 may be the D gene (5 bases each). Germline-derived CDR1 and CDR2 are MDHEN and SYDVKM. Trimming cost V 3 bases and J 4 bases, with 11 bases left between them. The CDR3 runs 14 residues. In DNA form, the CDR3 reads TGTGCCAGCAGTTTTGGGGGAAGGGCAGATACGCAGTATTTT. This codes for CASSFGGRADTQYF.

The V gene is TRBV30, the J gene TRBJ2-1; TRBD1 aligns across 7 bases. V shed 0 bases, J shed 1 base, and the junction held 0 bases outside the gene matches. Germline CDR1 GTSNPN, CDR2 SVGIG (reference sequence). CDR3 length: 14 amino acids. The chain's CDR3 is CAWSVQGSYNEQFF. In DNA form, the CDR3 reads TGTGCCTGGAGTGTACAGGGGTCCTACAATGAGCAGTTCTTC.

This chain links TRBV5-4 with TRBJ2-1; 12 bases are shared with TRBD2. V was clipped by 2 bases and J by 8 bases; unmatched bases: 8. The CDR3 has 16 amino acids. The germline V gene has CDR1 SGHNT and CDR2 YYREEE (reference sequence). The CDR3 protein is CASSFRLAGALDEQFF. CDR3 nucleotide sequence: TGTGCCAGCAGCTTCCGACTAGCGGGGGCCCTGGATGAGCAGTTCTTC. The full variable domain, its missing parts supplied by reference TRBV5-4 and TRBJ2-1, is ETGVTQSPTHLIKTRGQQVTLRCSSQSGHNTVSWYQQALGQGPQFIFQYYREEENGRGNFPPRFSGLQFPNYSSELNVNALELDDSALYLCASSFRLAGALDEQFFGPGTRLTVL.

The V call is TRBV19, the J call TRBJ1-2, with TRBD1 matching 9 bases. Per germline, CDR1 LNHDA and CDR2 SQIVND (reference sequence). The length of the CDR3 is 15 residues. Losses at the gene ends were 5 bases for V and 8 bases for J; bases not matched to a gene: 12. The CDR3 coding sequence is TGTGCCAGTAGTTCGCCGGACAGGGGTTATCGGGGCTACACCTTC. Translated: CASSSPDRGYRGYTF.

The chain links TRBV28 to TRBJ2-7, with D uncertain. The CDR3 covers 14 residues. Germline V gives CDR1 MDHEN, CDR2 SYDVKM. Trimming cost V 7 bases and J 2 bases, with 15 bases left between them. The CDR3 here is CASTPPDGPYEQYF. The CDR3 bases are TGTGCCAGCACCCCCCCGGACGGACCCTACGAGCAGTACTTC.

In regard to this clone: At the DNA level, this CDR3 is encoded by other sequences in the same sample as well. The chain couples TRBV6-5 to TRBJ2-1; TRBD1 agrees at 10 bases. V trimming: 8 bases; J trimming: 7 bases; junction bases outside the gene matches: 8. Germline V lookup: CDR1 MNHEY, CDR2 SVGAGI. This CDR3 spans 14 amino acids. CDR3 in DNA: TGTGCCAGCCTCAGGGACAGGGGCAATAATGAGCAGTTCTTC. It specifies CASLRDRGNNEQFF.

Only a few counts were recorded for this clone. J is TRBJ1-1 and V is TRBV6-5, with a possible D match to TRBD1 (6 bases). The CDR3 sequence is 15 residues long. Germline loops: CDR1 MNHEY, CDR2 SVGAGI. The V end lost 2 bases, the J end lost 0 bases, and 10 bases lay between the germline ends. CDR3 sequence (DNA): TGTGCCAGCAGTTACGACAGGTCTATGAACACTGAAGCTTTCTTT. Translating gives CASSYDRSMNTEAFF.

The chain recombines TRBV7-9 with TRBJ2-2; maybe TRBD2 (7 bases). The CDR3 has 15 residues. With 10 bases removed from V and 1 base from J, the gap between germline ends came to 16 bases. The germline V gene has CDR1 SEHNR and CDR2 FQNEAQ (reference sequence). CDR3: CAIRKGGRNTGELFF. CDR3 in DNA: TGTGCCATCCGCAAGGGGGGGAGGAACACCGGGGAGCTGTTTTTT.

The genes are TRBV27 and TRBJ1-2; a possible D gene is TRBD1 (6 bases). The germline CDR1 and CDR2 sequences are MNHEY and SMNVEV (reference sequence). V lost 7 bases and J lost 4, with 13 bases in between. The CDR3 covers 13 residues. In nucleotides, the CDR3 is TGTGCCAGCACCACAGACAGGCGCTATGGCTACACCTTC. Translated, it gives CASTTDRRYGYTF.

A few counts support this clone. The V and J genes are TRBV12-5 and TRBJ1-1, with no clear D. Deletions cut 3 bases from V and 5 bases from J, with 13 bases between. Per the germline V gene, CDR1 is LGHNT and CDR2 is FRNRAP. This CDR3 comprises 14 residues. CDR3 nucleotides: TGTGCTAGTGGTTTCCGGGGATCAAGGACTGAAGCTTTCTTT. Its protein product is CASGFRGSRTEAFF.

There are a few counts of this clone. The V and J genes are TRBV5-4 and TRBJ1-1; D gene unclear. The germline gives CDR1 SGHNT, CDR2 YYREEE (reference sequence). The V end lost 0 bases, the J end lost 0 bases, and 3 bases lay between the germline ends. This CDR3 is 13 amino acids long. CDR3 loop: CASSLALNTEAFF. The CDR3 DNA reads as TGTGCCAGCAGCTTGGCCTTGAACACTGAAGCTTTCTTT.

A single count supports this clone. The gene calls are TRBV11-2 and TRBJ2-1; D might be TRBD1 (5 bases). Between the trimmed V and J ends, which lost 0 bases and 10 bases, there was a span of 25 bases. The CDR3 extends over 18 amino acids. Per germline, CDR1 SGHAT and CDR2 FQNNGV. CDR3 sequence: CASSLDPVLSKGSAEQFF. CDR3 coding DNA: TGTGCCAGCAGCTTAGATCCAGTTTTAAGCAAGGGGTCGGCGGAGCAGTTCTTC.

Concerning this clone itself: Distinct nucleotide sequences in the sample also encode this CDR3. CDR3 region: CSVGGGNTEAFF. In DNA, the CDR3 is TGCAGCGTTGGCGGGGGAAACACTGAAGCTTTCTTT. The chain couples TRBV29-1 to TRBJ1-1; TRBD1 is a possible D gene (5 bases). Germline CDR1 and CDR2: SQVTM and ANQGSEA. V was trimmed by 4 bases and J by 2 bases, leaving 8 bases between them. The CDR3 covers 12 residues.

The chain joins TRBV5-1 to TRBJ2-7; TRBD1 agrees at 9 bases. V was pared by 4 bases and J by 1 base, with 6 bases of the junction left unmatched. The CDR3 extends over 15 amino acids. In germline, CDR1 is SGHRS, CDR2 YFSETQ. The CDR3 DNA follows: TGCGCCAGCAGCCTGACAGGGGGGAGTTCCTACGAGCAGTACTTC. Its protein product is CASSLTGGSSYEQYF.

This clone has only one observation. The V gene is TRBV18, the J gene TRBJ1-5; unclear D gene. CDR3 length equals 15 residues. V was pared by 2 bases and J by 3 bases, with 11 bases between. Germline CDR1 reads KGHSH; CDR2 reads LQKENI. DNA for the CDR3: TGTGCCAGCTCACCAGACGGGTTCAACAATCAGCCCCAGCATTTT. Residues: CASSPDGFNNQPQHF.

The rearrangement uses TRBV5-1 and TRBJ1-4; 7 bases line up with TRBD1. Germline-derived CDR1 and CDR2 are SGHRS and YFSETQ. The CDR3 is 16 residues long. V lost 3 bases to trimming and J lost 8 bases; unmatched junction nucleotides: 13. The DNA of the CDR3 is TGCGCCAGCAGCTCGGGACAGTTTTCATTAAAGGAAAAACTGTTTTTT. This sequence encodes CASSSGQFSLKEKLFF.

The gene calls are TRBV5-1 and TRBJ1-4; TRBD1 matches 10 bases. Germline V gene lookup returns CDR1 SGHRS and CDR2 YFSETQ. V shed 5 bases, J shed 7 bases, and the junction held 20 bases outside the gene matches. The CDR3 is made up of 19 amino acids. CDR3 nucleotides: TGCGCCAGCAGTAAAAAGGACAGGGGGAACGTGGGACAAGGTGAAAAACTGTTTTTT. The encoded protein is CASSKKDRGNVGQGEKLFF.

Here the CDR3 DNA reads TGTGCCAGCAGCCGGACTAGCGGGGGAACCGGGGAGCTGTTTTTT. This encodes CASSRTSGGTGELFF. V gene TRBV3-1 (or the pseudogene TRBV3-2) combines with J gene TRBJ2-2, with TRBD2 identical over 13 bases. The CDR3 is 15 residues long. The V gene's germline CDR1 is LGHDT and CDR2 YNNKEL (reference sequence). V was clipped by 4 bases and J by 5 bases; unmatched bases: 1.

The V and J genes are TRBV6-4 and TRBJ1-5; no reliable D call. The ends were cut back, 4 bases at V and 0 bases at J, with 4 bases in the middle. Germline assignment: CDR1 MRHNA and CDR2 SNTAGT. This CDR3 is built from 13 residues. CDR3 in amino acids: CASSVDSNQPQHF. The CDR3 DNA follows: TGTGCCAGCAGTGTTGATAGCAATCAGCCCCAGCATTTT.

The V gene is TRBV7-9, the J gene TRBJ1-2; 8 positions agree with TRBD1. Germline V gene lookup returns CDR1 SEHNR and CDR2 FQNEAQ (reference sequence). The CDR3 is 13 amino acids. V shed 5 bases, J shed 6 bases, and the junction held 5 bases outside the gene matches. CDR3 sequence: CASSEDRDHGYTF. Here the CDR3 DNA reads TGTGCCAGCAGCGAGGACAGGGATCATGGCTACACCTTC. Based on the CDR3 plus reference TRBV7-9 and TRBJ1-2, the full variable domain is DTGVSQNPRHKITKRGQNVTFRCDPISEHNRLYWYRQTLGQGPEFLTYFQNEAQLEKSRLLSDRFSAERPKGSFSTLEIQRTEQGDSAMYLCASSEDRDHGYTFGSGTRLTVV.

This clone was detected once. The chain has TRBV2 and TRBJ1-2; D is unresolved. The CDR3 totals 15 residues. Germline V lookup: CDR1 SNHLY, CDR2 FYNNEI. V lost 1 base to trimming and J lost 2 bases, with 11 bases between them. The CDR3 DNA reads as TGTGCCAGCAGTGAAGGGCAGGTCCGCAACTATGGCTACACCTTC. Translated: CASSEGQVRNYGYTF.